The 18 T cell receptor beta chains in this list originate from one sample, sequenced in a study of blood T cell repertoires in COVID-19. Sequencing was performed with immunoSEQ multiplex PCR; in TCRdb, only in-frame clones are kept and a portion is missing. The sample yields roughly 150,000 clones, about 86% seen once. Input material: peripheral blood. The source of these receptors is a man in his 70s with active or convalescent COVID-19.

The chain is built from TRBV6-6 and TRBJ2-2, with D maybe TRBD1 (5 bases). CDR3 length equals 14 residues. The V end was cut by 0 bases, the J end by 7 bases, with 9 bases between. CDR1 and CDR2 from the germline V gene are MNHNY and SVGAGI (reference sequence). The CDR3 DNA follows: TGTGCCAGCAGTTACTCCGACAGACACGGGGAGCTGTTTTTT. Its protein product is CASSYSDRHGELFF.

The chain joins TRBV29-1 to TRBJ1-3, with 9 bases identical to TRBD1. This CDR3 has 15 residues. Trimming took 7 bases from V and 3 from J; bases not matched to a gene: 10. Germline V gene lookup returns CDR1 SQVTM and CDR2 ANQGSEA. CDR3 bases: TGCAGCGGTCATACAGGGGGCCCGCATGGAAACACCATATATTTT. It yields the protein CSGHTGGPHGNTIYF.

The V gene is TRBV7-9, the J gene TRBJ1-2, with 8 bases matching TRBD1. Trimming removed 4 bases from V and 8 bases from J; junction bases left unmatched: 6. The CDR3 has 13 residues. Germline CDR1 SEHNR, CDR2 FQNEAQ (reference sequence). The CDR3 nucleotides are TGTGCCAGCAGCTCGACGACAGGGGTAGGCTACACCTTC. Translating gives CASSSTTGVGYTF.

The rearrangement joins TRBV9 to TRBJ2-1; 7 bases are a match to TRBD2. V lost 4 bases to trimming and J lost 4 bases; unmatched junction nucleotides: 8. Germline CDR1 SGDLS, CDR2 YYNGEE. This CDR3 is built from 15 residues. The CDR3 loop is CASSLSGAAYNEQFF. For the CDR3, the DNA is TGTGCCAGCAGCCTGAGCGGGGCCGCTTACAATGAGCAGTTCTTC.

The V call is TRBV5-1, the J call TRBJ1-4; 7 positions agree with TRBD1. The V and J ends lost 2 bases and 8 bases, in that order; junction bases with no gene match: 6. CDR1 and CDR2 (germline): SGHRS, YFSETQ. This CDR3 contains 14 residues. CDR3 in amino acids: CASSFYRGSEKLFF. The CDR3 nucleotides are TGCGCCAGCAGCTTCTACAGGGGAAGCGAAAAACTGTTTTTT.

J is TRBJ1-3 and V is TRBV11-2; 10 bases agree with TRBD1. CDR3 length equals 15 residues. Germline CDR1 reads SGHAT; CDR2 reads FQNNGV. The trim removed 6 bases at V and 3 bases at J, leaving 5 bases unmatched. CDR3 nucleotides: TGTGCCAGCAGTCCCTGGACAGGGGGTGGAAACACCATATATTTT. It specifies CASSPWTGGGNTIYF.

The J gene is TRBJ2-1, the V gene TRBV7-8; perhaps TRBD2 as D (6 bases). Germline V gene sequence: CDR1 SGHVS, CDR2 FQNEAQ. Deletions cut 0 bases from V and 4 bases from J, with 13 bases between. The CDR3 consists of 16 residues. The CDR3 nucleotides are TGTGCCAGCAGCTTAGCGGCGGGACTGGGTTACAATGAGCAGTTCTTC. Its translation: CASSLAAGLGYNEQFF.

Only a few counts were recorded for this clone. The rearrangement uses TRBV7-2 and TRBJ1-2; D is undetermined. The CDR3 has 13 residues. Germline CDR1 reads SGHTA; CDR2 reads FQGNSA. V lost 5 bases, J lost 2 bases, and 9 bases lay in between. For the CDR3, the DNA is TGTGCCAGCAGCACCAGACAAAACTATGGCTACACCTTC. Amino acids: CASSTRQNYGYTF. Supplemented by reference TRBV7-2 and TRBJ1-2, the full variable domain reads GAGVSQSPSNKVTEKGKDVELRCDPISGHTALYWYRQSLGQGLEFLIYFQGNSAPDKSGLPSDRFSAERTGGSVSTLTIQRTQQEDSAVYLCASSTRQNYGYTFGSGTRLTVV.

The V and J genes are TRBV7-9 and TRBJ1-4; 8 bases fit TRBD1. Trimming removed 5 bases from V and 8 bases from J; junction bases left unmatched: 4. The V gene's germline CDR1 is SEHNR and CDR2 FQNEAQ (reference sequence). The CDR3 spans 13 residues. Here the CDR3 reads CASSRTGREKLFF. The CDR3 bases are TGTGCCAGCAGCCGGACAGGGAGAGAAAAACTGTTTTTT.

V is TRBV28 and J is TRBJ1-1; D might be TRBD1 (6 bases). Germline lookup yields CDR1 MDHEN and CDR2 SYDVKM. The CDR3 contains 15 residues. V gave up 6 bases and J gave up 5 bases, with 19 bases separating them. The CDR3: CASSIIGGRVTEAFF. CDR3 DNA: TGTGCCAGCAGCATTATCGGGGGGCGCGTAACTGAAGCTTTCTTT.

The CDR3 is CASSFFASGNTGELFF. CDR3 coding DNA: TGTGCCAGCAGCTTTTTTGCTAGCGGGAACACCGGGGAGCTGTTTTTT. This sequence joins TRBV7-9 and TRBJ2-2; 7 nucleotides line up with TRBD2. The ends lost 3 bases at V and 1 base at J; junction bases unmatched: 5. The CDR3 spans 16 residues. Germline V gene sequence: CDR1 SEHNR, CDR2 FQNEAQ (reference sequence).

This chain joins TRBV6-5 and TRBJ1-1; 11 bases line up with TRBD1. This CDR3 has 14 residues. Germline V gene lookup returns CDR1 MNHEY and CDR2 SVGAGI. V was clipped by 6 bases and J by 6 bases; unmatched bases: 6. CDR3 amino acids: CASSPDRGRSEAFF. The CDR3 nucleotides are TGTGCCAGCAGCCCGGACAGGGGGCGGTCTGAAGCTTTCTTT.

The chain uses TRBV4-3 and TRBJ2-7; the match to TRBD2 covers 7 bases. CDR1 and CDR2 (germline): LGHNA, YSLEER. This CDR3 spans 14 amino acids. V shed 4 bases, J shed 0 bases, and the junction held 3 bases outside the gene matches. The CDR3 nucleotides are TGCGCCAGCAGCCCTGAGCGGGGCTCCTACGAGCAGTACTTC. Its protein is CASSPERGSYEQYF.

The chain carries TRBV12-3 or TRBV12-4 and TRBJ2-2; D remains unclear. V was clipped by 8 bases and J by 1 base, with 8 bases between them. The CDR3 is made up of 13 amino acids. The CDR3, as DNA: TGTGCCAGCGAGTCTCGGAACACCGGGGAGCTGTTTTTT. This translates into CASESRNTGELFF.

This clone was seen a few times. The chain has TRBV27 and TRBJ1-2; no firm D call. From germline, CDR1 is MNHEY and CDR2 SMNVEV (reference sequence). This CDR3 has 12 residues. V dropped 5 bases and J dropped 8 bases, with 12 bases sitting between them. The CDR3 reads CASSPTSSGYTF. For the CDR3, the DNA is TGTGCCAGCAGTCCCACTTCGTCGGGCTACACCTTC.

This clone was seen many times. The V and J genes are TRBV5-1 and TRBJ2-2; 7 nucleotides line up with TRBD1. CDR1 is SGHRS and CDR2 is YFSETQ in the germline V gene. The CDR3 contains 17 residues. With V trimmed by 5 bases and J by 1 base, 11 bases remained unmatched. The CDR3 DNA reads TGCGCCAGCAGTCTTAAACGGACAGGAGGGAACACCGGGGAGCTGTTTTTT. Translation: CASSLKRTGGNTGELFF.

This clone was seen once. This sequence joins TRBV21-1 and TRBJ2-1; no check of the table's D call, TRBD1, against the DNA was made. TRBV21-1 is a documented pseudogene. This CDR3 has 19 amino acids. In DNA, the CDR3 is TGTGCCAGCAGCAAAGCTTGGGACAGGGGCCGTCGCTCCTACAATGAGCAGTTCTTC. This translates into CASSKAWDRGRRSYNEQFF.

The chain joins TRBV10-3 to TRBJ1-1; TRBD1 agrees at 7 bases. V shed 3 bases, J shed 7 bases, and the junction held 14 bases outside the gene matches. The CDR3 is 16 amino acids. In germline, CDR1 is ENHRY, CDR2 SYGVKD. Here the CDR3 DNA reads TGTGCCATCAGTGAAAGGGACAGCTGGGCCGCAAATGAAGCTTTCTTT. It yields the protein CAISERDSWAANEAFF.